The subject of this entry is one T cell receptor beta chain. Its antigen is still unknown. An assay was performed, and its level was deep. Assay used: immunoSEQ multiplex PCR; TCRdb lists only in-frame clones, some missing. The repertoire has about 340,000 clones, around 79% of them found once; the top ten carry roughly 10%. These data originate in a study of shared clonotypes between healthy human individuals. Germline CDR1 is SGHAT and CDR2 is FQNNGV. This CDR3 spans 13 amino acids. Trimming stripped 1 base from V and 6 bases from J, with 8 bases between. Study observations and caveats: Across four donors, naive CD4 shared roughly 5.2%, naive CD8 less than 4%, memory CD4 2.3%, memory CD8 about 0.4%. In the sorted subsets, rarefaction showed sequencing was incomplete despite large depth.

The clonotype was recovered from a man aged 25-45 years in good health. Sequences were obtained from memory CD4+ T cells sorted from blood. The sample's subset: CD45RA-negative fraction. The V and J genes are TRBV11-2 and TRBJ2-3; D ambiguous. The DNA for the CDR3 is TGTGCCAGCAGCTTAGGGGGTTGGGATACGCAGTATTTT. Translation gives CASSLGGWDTQYF.